This entry lists 26 T cell receptor beta chains sequenced from one sample in a study of tumor-infiltrating lymphocytes in primary liver carcinoma. With a constant-region primer, TCR beta cDNA was made from approximately 450 ng of total RNA. Sequencing libraries for TCR beta derived from three nested multiplex PCR rounds that used slightly modified ARM-PCR. Forward primers for TRBV1-TRBV30 and a C-beta reverse primer served the first two PCR rounds, at 10 cycles each. One entry per CDR3 protein, called by TCRdb with MiXCR from the multiplex PCR reads. In the table there are fewer than 200,000 distinct CDR3 sequences, around 81% of which are singletons. For each extraction, RNA and DNA were obtained together from approximately 20-30 mg of unsorted bulk tissue. The sample taken for sequencing was tumor tissue from primary liver carcinoma. The origin of the receptors is a man aged 35-49 years with primary liver carcinoma and hepatitis B virus infection.

Comment on this clonotype: This CDR3 is missing its conserved last phenylalanine or tryptophan, likely due to a read error. J is TRBJ2-1 and V is TRBV11-3; D not certain. The CDR3 runs to 14 residues. Germline CDR1 reads SGHNT; CDR2 reads YENEEA. CDR3 amino acids: CASILGVSNNKQFS. CDR3 DNA sequence: TGTGCCAGCATCTTAGGCGTCTCGAACAATAAGCAGTTCTCC.

For this clonotype: This CDR3 fails to terminate in the conserved phenylalanine or tryptophan, so it likely reflects a read error. This chain links TRBV10-3 with TRBJ1-1, with a weak D call TRBD1 (5 bases). This CDR3 spans 12 amino acids. In germline, CDR1 is ENHRY, CDR2 SYGVKD. Written as DNA, the CDR3 is TGTTCCAGCCGGGACTGGGACACTGAAGCTTTCATT. It is translated as CSSRDWDTEAFI.

This chain uses TRBV6-5 with TRBJ1-6; weak D call: TRBD1 (6 bases). This CDR3 spans 16 amino acids. Trimming left V 4 bases short and J 11 bases short, with 21 bases between. Germline CDR1 reads MNHEY; CDR2 reads SVGAGI. The CDR3 loop is CASSSGTRSRNPPLHF. For the CDR3, the DNA is TGTGCCAGCAGTTCCGGGACAAGGAGCCGGAATCCACCCCTCCACTTT.

A remark on this clonotype: A single base separates this from a much larger clone, so it may be a read error. This chain links TRBV2 with TRBJ1-4; tentatively, D is TRBD1 (6 bases). The CDR3 contains 13 residues. Germline V gene data show CDR1 as SNHLY and CDR2 as FYNNEI. The V end was cut by 8 bases, the J end by 8 bases, with 15 bases between. The CDR3 loop reads CASYKDRLEKLFF. CDR3 in DNA: TGTGCCAGCTACAAGGACAGACTAGAAAAACTGTTTTTT.

This sequence joins TRBV29-1 and TRBJ1-1, with D hard to call. Between the trimmed V and J ends, which lost 3 bases and 6 bases, there was a span of 20 bases. The germline V gene has CDR1 SQVTM and CDR2 ANQGSEA. The CDR3 has 15 residues. CDR3 nucleotide sequence: TGCAGCGTTGACGGGGAGTGCGGGATGAGGTCTGAAGCTTTCTTT. Protein product: CSVDGECGMRSEAFF. The full variable domain, rest sourced from reference TRBV29-1 and TRBJ1-1, is SAVISQKPSRDICQRGTSLTIQCQVDSQVTMMFWYRQQPGQSLTLIATANQGSEATYESGFVIDKFPISRPNLTFSTLTVSNMSPEDSSIYLCSVDGECGMRSEAFFGQGTRLTVV.

With regard to this clonotype: The CDR3 carries no conserved terminal phenylalanine or tryptophan, so it likely arises from a read error. This chain joins TRBV6-1 and TRBJ2-7; 7 bases line up with TRBD2. The CDR3 consists of 16 residues. From germline, CDR1 is MNHNS and CDR2 SASEGT. CDR3 nucleotide sequence: TGTGCCATCAGTGAGGGTTGGCTAGCGGCCCCCTACGAGCAGTACTGC. Amino acid sequence: CAISEGWLAAPYEQYC.

Regarding this clonotype: Just one base apart from a much larger clone, this may be a read error. The chain employs TRBV30 and TRBJ1-2, with TRBD1 as a possible D gene (5 bases). In germline, CDR1 is GTSNPN, CDR2 SVGIG (reference sequence). CDR3 length: 13 amino acids. The CDR3 DNA follows: TGTGTCTCCCCACGGGGACCCGCCTATGGCTACACCTTC. It codes for CVSPRGPAYGYTF.

About this clonotype: The junction departs from germline at one end; a sequencing error may be responsible. The CDR3 protein is CTSTLQSDRYGYTF. In nucleotides, the CDR3 is TGTACCAGCACCTTACAGTCGGACAGGTATGGCTACACCTTC. The gene calls are TRBV6-6 and TRBJ1-2, with 7 positions matching TRBD1. Germline V gene sequence: CDR1 MNHNY, CDR2 SVGAGI (reference sequence). This CDR3 is built from 14 residues.

Worth noting for this clonotype: A single base separates this from a much larger clone, so it may be a read error. The genes are TRBV2 and TRBJ2-7; D gene uncertain. The CDR3 sequence is 11 residues long. Germline assignment: CDR1 SNHLY and CDR2 FYNNEI. As DNA, the CDR3 is TGTCCCAGCAGTGCCATGGATGAGCAGTACTTC. This gives the protein CPSSAMDEQYF.

For the CDR3, the DNA is TGTGCCAGCAGATCGAGACTAGTGGGAAGGGGTGAGCAGTTCTTC. It translates to CASRSRLVGRGEQFF. The genes are TRBV12-3 or TRBV12-4 and TRBJ2-1; tentative D call: TRBD2 (6 bases). This CDR3 comprises 15 residues. V shed 6 bases and J shed 9 bases, with 21 bases lying between them.

With respect to this clonotype: At one boundary the junction diverges from the germline segment, which might be a read error. In DNA, the CDR3 is TGTGCCAACAGTAACTCTTTAGCGGGGTACACAGATACGCAGTATTTT. Protein product: CANSNSLAGYTDTQYF. This rearrangement joins TRBV6-5 to TRBJ2-3; TRBD2 aligns across 8 bases. Per the germline V gene, CDR1 is MNHEY and CDR2 is SVGAGI. There are 16 residues in the CDR3.

Note on this clonotype: An end of the junction does not agree with germline; a read error may underlie this. The chain links TRBV12-3 or TRBV12-4 to TRBJ2-3, with D uncertain. The CDR3 consists of 13 residues. This CDR3 is CPSSLLRSDTQYF. CDR3 sequence (DNA): TGTCCCAGCAGTCTTCTGAGGTCTGATACGCAGTATTTT.

This clonotype was recorded only once. At one boundary the junction diverges from the germline segment, which might be a read error. The V call is TRBV5-4, the J call TRBJ2-1; a possible D gene is TRBD2 (6 bases). In germline, CDR1 is SGHNT, CDR2 YYREEE (reference sequence). This CDR3 spans 17 amino acids. The CDR3 DNA reads TGTGCCAACAGCCCTGGCGGAGGCGGGGTCTCCTACAATGAGCAGTTCTTC. Residues: CANSPGGGGVSYNEQFF.

Turning to this clonotype: One junction end does not reproduce the germline sequence, and a read error may be involved. The rearrangement uses TRBV6-5 and TRBJ2-7, with TRBD2 identical over 10 bases. Germline V gene lookup returns CDR1 MNHEY and CDR2 SVGAGI. The CDR3 runs 14 residues. CDR3 sequence reads: CVSSGTSAAYERYF. Written as DNA, the CDR3 is TGTGTCAGCAGTGGGACTAGCGCGGCCTACGAGCGGTACTTC.

Of note for this clonotype: This may be a read error: a much more frequent sequence differs by one nucleotide. The CDR3 DNA reads TGTGCCAGCAGCTTGGTAATAGCGAAGAGCTCCTACGAGCAGTACTTC. Translation: CASSLVIAKSSYEQYF. The chain combines TRBV5-5 with TRBJ2-7; tentative D call: TRBD2 (5 bases). The CDR3 is made up of 16 amino acids. V lost 0 bases and J lost 0, with 13 bases in between. The germline V gene encodes CDR1 SGHKS and CDR2 YYEKEE (reference sequence).

Comment on this clonotype: At one of its ends the junction is not consistent with the germline gene, which may arise from a read error. V gene TRBV5-6 combines with J gene TRBJ2-5, with a weak D call TRBD2 (5 bases). There are 14 residues in the CDR3. Germline V gene sequence: CDR1 SGHDT, CDR2 YYEEEE. In nucleotides, the CDR3 is TGTGCTAGCAACTTGGAGGCTAGCCGAGAGAACCAGTACTTC. Translated: CASNLEASRENQYF. The variable domain in full, completed from reference TRBV5-6 and TRBJ2-5, reads DAGVTQSPTHLIKTRGQQVTLRCSPKSGHDTVSWYQQALGQGPQFIFQYYEEEERQRGNFPDRFSGHQFPNYSSELNVNALLLGDSALYLCASNLEASRENQYFGPGTRLLVL.

Notes on this clonotype: A read error is possible here, since a much larger clone lies one base away. J is TRBJ1-3 and V is TRBV30, with D unclear. CDR1 and CDR2 (germline): GTSNPN, SVGIG (reference sequence). The CDR3 sequence is 15 residues long. In DNA, the CDR3 is TGTGTCTGGAGTAATGCAGCTTACTCTGGAAACACCATATATTTT. Translated: CVWSNAAYSGNTIYF. The full variable domain, completed using reference TRBV30 and TRBJ1-3, is SQTIHQWPATLVQPVGSPLSLECTVEGTSNPNLYWYRQAAGRGLQLLFYSVGIGQISSEVPQNLSASRPQDRQFILSSKKLLLSDSGFYLCVWSNAAYSGNTIYFGEGSWLTVV.

Concerning this clonotype itself: Germline is not matched at one junction end, which may reflect a read error. The genes are TRBV6-2 or TRBV6-3 and TRBJ1-2; unclear D gene. The CDR3 is made up of 13 amino acids. Germline V gives CDR1 MNHEY, CDR2 SVGEGT. The CDR3 sequence: CASSPRSGYGYMF. DNA for the CDR3: TGTGCCAGCAGCCCCCGGAGCGGCTATGGCTACATGTTC.

Regarding this clonotype: The junction shows a germline mismatch at one end, possibly a read error. The rearrangement links TRBV11-1 to TRBJ2-7; D ambiguous. There are 12 residues in the CDR3. Germline V gene sequence: CDR1 SGHAT, CDR2 FQDESV (reference sequence). Written as DNA, the CDR3 is TGTGTTAGCAGCTGGAACTCCTACGAGCATTACTTC. This sequence encodes CVSSWNSYEHYF.

The chain combines TRBV7-2 with TRBJ1-2, with TRBD1 matching 9 bases. CDR3 size: 15 residues. With V trimmed by 8 bases and J by 4 bases, 11 bases remained unmatched. Looked up from germline, CDR1 is SGHTA and CDR2 is FQGNSA. The CDR3 sequence is CASGPTGGVGYGYTF. Written as DNA, the CDR3 is TGTGCCAGCGGACCAACAGGGGGCGTCGGCTATGGCTACACCTTC.

The chain links TRBV11-2 to TRBJ1-5; D gene uncertain. Germline-derived CDR1 and CDR2 are SGHAT and FQNNGV. V lost 5 bases, J lost 4 bases, and 18 bases lay in between. The CDR3 has 16 amino acids. CDR3 region: CASSLKGGLSNQPQHF. The CDR3 bases are TGTGCCAGCAGCCTAAAAGGTGGATTGTCGAATCAGCCCCAGCATTTT.

As for this clonotype: This may stem from a read error, because a much larger clone lies one nucleotide away. This sequence joins TRBV5-1 and TRBJ2-3; 10 nucleotides align to TRBD1. The CDR3 sequence is 15 residues long. Per the germline V gene, CDR1 is SGHRS and CDR2 is YFSETQ. CDR3 sequence: CVSSGTGEGTDTQYF. CDR3 nucleotides: TGCGTCAGCAGCGGGACAGGGGAGGGCACAGATACGCAGTATTTT.

This clonotype was counted a few times. V gene TRBV4-1 combines with J gene TRBJ2-2, with no clear D. Germline CDR1 is MGHRA and CDR2 is YSYEKL. CDR3 length: 14 residues. V was trimmed by 2 bases and J by 1 base, leaving 5 bases between them. This CDR3 reads CASSQIQNTGELFF. In DNA form, the CDR3 reads TGCGCCAGCAGCCAAATACAGAACACCGGGGAGCTGTTTTTT.

On this clonotype: Since the CDR3 does not end with the conserved phenylalanine or tryptophan, this likely comes from a read error. The chain is built from TRBV19 and TRBJ2-1; 9 bases align to TRBD1. Germline V gene sequence: CDR1 LNHDA, CDR2 SQIVND (reference sequence). V lost 5 bases, J lost 7 bases, and 6 bases stayed unmatched. The CDR3 covers 14 residues. In nucleotides, the CDR3 is TGTGCCAGTAGTCCCCGGGACAGGGCGAATGAGCAGTTCTTG. Translation: CASSPRDRANEQFL.

As concerns this clonotype: A read error is possible here, since a much larger clone lies one base away. The gene calls are TRBV28 and TRBJ2-7; D remains ambiguous. The CDR3 extends over 12 amino acids. In germline, CDR1 is MDHEN, CDR2 SYDVKM. V lost 7 bases and J 6 bases, leaving 13 bases between the germline ends. The CDR3 reads CASIFQLREQYF. The CDR3, as DNA: TGTGCCAGCATTTTTCAGTTGCGCGAGCAGTACTTC.

Comment on this clonotype: One base away lies a much larger clone, so this may be a sequencing read error. The chain recombines TRBV12-3 or TRBV12-4 with TRBJ2-1; the D gene is possibly TRBD2 (6 bases). The V and J ends lost 7 bases and 7 bases respectively, with 20 bases between them. This CDR3 has 15 residues. The CDR3 loop reads CASTHGRGLVNEQFF. The CDR3 bases are TGTGCCAGCACCCACGGTAGGGGACTTGTTAATGAGCAGTTCTTC.